The source of this T cell receptor (beta chain) is a study of cytomegalovirus exposure and HLA in healthy donors. V gave up 4 bases and J gave up 3 bases; unmatched junction bases: 9. In germline, CDR1 is SNHLY, CDR2 FYNNEI. This CDR3 contains 17 residues. The method was immunoSEQ multiplex PCR; TCRdb's version includes in-frame clones alone and lacks a portion of them. Among some 160,000 clones, approximately 89% were seen once, and the ten largest hold approximately 0.7%. In this sample, this clone turned up a few times. This TCR was recovered from a man younger than 35 in good health and CMV-seronegative. Material: PBMCs. J is TRBJ2-1 and V is TRBV2; 10 positions agree with TRBD2. Here the CDR3 reads CASSGSVLAGIYNEQFF. Here the CDR3 DNA reads TGTGCCAGCAGTGGAAGCGTACTAGCGGGAATCTACAATGAGCAGTTCTTC.